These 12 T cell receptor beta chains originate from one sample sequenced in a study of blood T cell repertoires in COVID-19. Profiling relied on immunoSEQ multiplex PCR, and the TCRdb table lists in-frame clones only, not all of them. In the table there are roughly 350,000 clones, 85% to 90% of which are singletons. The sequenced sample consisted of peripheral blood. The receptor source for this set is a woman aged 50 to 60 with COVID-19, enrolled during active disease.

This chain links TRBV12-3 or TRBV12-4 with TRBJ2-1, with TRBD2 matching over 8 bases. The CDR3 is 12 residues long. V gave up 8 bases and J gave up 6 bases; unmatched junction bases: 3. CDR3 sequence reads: CASFRGGNEQFF. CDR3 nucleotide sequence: TGTGCCAGCTTCCGGGGGGGCAATGAGCAGTTCTTC.

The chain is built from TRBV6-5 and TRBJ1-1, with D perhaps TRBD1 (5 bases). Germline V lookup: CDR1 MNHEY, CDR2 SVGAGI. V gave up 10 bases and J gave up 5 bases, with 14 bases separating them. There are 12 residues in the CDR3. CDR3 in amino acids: CATSQGRTEAFF. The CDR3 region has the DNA TGTGCCACCTCCCAGGGTAGGACTGAAGCTTTCTTT.

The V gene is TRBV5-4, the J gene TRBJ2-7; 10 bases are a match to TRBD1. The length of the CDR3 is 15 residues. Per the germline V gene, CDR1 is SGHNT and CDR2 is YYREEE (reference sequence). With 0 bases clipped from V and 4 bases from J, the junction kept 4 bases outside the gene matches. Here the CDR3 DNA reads TGTGCCAGCAGCTTGGCCGGGACAGGGGTGTACGAGCAGTACTTC. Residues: CASSLAGTGVYEQYF. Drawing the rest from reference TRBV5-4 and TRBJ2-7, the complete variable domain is ETGVTQSPTHLIKTRGQQVTLRCSSQSGHNTVSWYQQALGQGPQFIFQYYREEENGRGNFPPRFSGLQFPNYSSELNVNALELDDSALYLCASSLAGTGVYEQYFGPGTRLTVT.

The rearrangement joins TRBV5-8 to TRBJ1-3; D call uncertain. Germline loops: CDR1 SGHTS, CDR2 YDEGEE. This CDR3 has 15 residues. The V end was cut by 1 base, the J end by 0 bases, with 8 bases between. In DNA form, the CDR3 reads TGTGCCAGCAGCTTGTTCCGGGTCTCTGGAAACACCATATATTTT. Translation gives CASSLFRVSGNTIYF.

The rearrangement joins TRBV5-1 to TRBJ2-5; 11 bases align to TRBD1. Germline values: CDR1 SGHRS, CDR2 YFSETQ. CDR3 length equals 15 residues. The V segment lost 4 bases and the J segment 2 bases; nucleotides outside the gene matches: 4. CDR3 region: CASSQGTGGQETQYF. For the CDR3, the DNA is TGCGCCAGCAGCCAGGGGACAGGGGGACAAGAGACCCAGTACTTC.

The CDR3 DNA sequence: TGTGCCAGCAGCGTAGGGGACAGGGGCTACGAGCAGTACTTC. Translated: CASSVGDRGYEQYF. The chain links TRBV9 to TRBJ2-7; 10 bases agree with TRBD1. V lost 0 bases, J lost 3 bases, and 0 bases stayed unmatched. CDR3 size: 14 residues. Germline assignment: CDR1 SGDLS and CDR2 YYNGEE.

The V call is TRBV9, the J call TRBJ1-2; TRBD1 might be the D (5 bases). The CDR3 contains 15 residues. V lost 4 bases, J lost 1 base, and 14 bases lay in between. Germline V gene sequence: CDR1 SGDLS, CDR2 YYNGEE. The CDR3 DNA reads TGTGCCAGCAGCCCCCAGACAGCTCTTAACTATGGCTACACCTTC. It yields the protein CASSPQTALNYGYTF.

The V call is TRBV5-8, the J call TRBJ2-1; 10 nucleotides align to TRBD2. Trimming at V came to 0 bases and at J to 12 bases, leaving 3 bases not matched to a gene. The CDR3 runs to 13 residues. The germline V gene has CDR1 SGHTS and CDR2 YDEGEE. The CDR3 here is CASSLGAGGRQFF. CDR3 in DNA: TGTGCCAGCAGCTTGGGAGCGGGAGGGCGGCAGTTCTTC.

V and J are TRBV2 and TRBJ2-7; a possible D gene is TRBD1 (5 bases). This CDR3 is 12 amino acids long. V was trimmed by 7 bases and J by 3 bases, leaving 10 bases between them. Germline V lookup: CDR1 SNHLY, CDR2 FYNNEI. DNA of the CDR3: TGTGCCAGCAACCTCGACAGCTACGAGCAGTACTTC. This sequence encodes CASNLDSYEQYF.

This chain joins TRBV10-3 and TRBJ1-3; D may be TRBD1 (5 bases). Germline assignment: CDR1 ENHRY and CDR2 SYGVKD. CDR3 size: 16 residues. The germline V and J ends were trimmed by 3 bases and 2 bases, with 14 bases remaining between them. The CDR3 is CAISEWTPSTGNTIYF. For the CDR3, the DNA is TGTGCCATCAGTGAATGGACACCGTCTACTGGAAACACCATATATTTT.

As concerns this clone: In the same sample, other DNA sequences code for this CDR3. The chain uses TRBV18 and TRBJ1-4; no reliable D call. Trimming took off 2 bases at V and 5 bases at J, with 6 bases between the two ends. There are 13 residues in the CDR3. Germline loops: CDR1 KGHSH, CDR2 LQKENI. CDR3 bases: TGTGCCAGCTCACCAGGCCTCAATGAAAAACTGTTTTTT. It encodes CASSPGLNEKLFF.

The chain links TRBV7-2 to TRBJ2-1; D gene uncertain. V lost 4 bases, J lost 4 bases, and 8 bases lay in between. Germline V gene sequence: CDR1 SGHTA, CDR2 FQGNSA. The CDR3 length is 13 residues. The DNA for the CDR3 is TGTGCCAGCAGCTCCCGAGTATACAATGAGCAGTTCTTC. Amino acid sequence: CASSSRVYNEQFF.